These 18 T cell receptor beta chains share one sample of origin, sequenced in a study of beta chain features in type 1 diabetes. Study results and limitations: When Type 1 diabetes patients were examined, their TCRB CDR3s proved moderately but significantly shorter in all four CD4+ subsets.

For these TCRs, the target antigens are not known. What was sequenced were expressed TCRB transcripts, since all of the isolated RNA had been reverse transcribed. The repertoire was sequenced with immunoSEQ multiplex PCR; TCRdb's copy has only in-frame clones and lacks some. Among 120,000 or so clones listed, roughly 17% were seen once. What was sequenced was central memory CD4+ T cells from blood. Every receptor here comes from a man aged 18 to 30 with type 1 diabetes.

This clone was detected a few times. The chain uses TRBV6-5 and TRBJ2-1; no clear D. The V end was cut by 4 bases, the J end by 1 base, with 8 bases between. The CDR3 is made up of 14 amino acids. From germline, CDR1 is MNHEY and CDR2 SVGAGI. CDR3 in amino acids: CASSSPYSYNEQFF. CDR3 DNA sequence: TGTGCCAGCAGTTCCCCCTATTCCTACAATGAGCAGTTCTTC.

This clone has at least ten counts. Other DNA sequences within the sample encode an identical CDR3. CDR3 amino acids: CASSLGTSGSYEQYF. CDR3 nucleotide sequence: TGTGCCAGCAGCTTAGGGACTAGCGGTTCCTACGAGCAGTACTTC. This chain uses TRBV7-2 with TRBJ2-7; 10 bases fit TRBD2. The CDR3 sequence is 15 residues long. In germline, CDR1 is SGHTA, CDR2 FQGNSA. The trim removed 1 base at V and 1 base at J, leaving 1 base unmatched.

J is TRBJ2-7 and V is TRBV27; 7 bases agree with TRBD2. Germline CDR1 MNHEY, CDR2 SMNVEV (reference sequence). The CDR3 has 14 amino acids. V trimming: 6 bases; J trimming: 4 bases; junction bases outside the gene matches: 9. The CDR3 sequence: CASRSGGTLYEQYF. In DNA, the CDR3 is TGTGCCAGCAGGTCCGGGGGGACTTTGTACGAGCAGTACTTC.

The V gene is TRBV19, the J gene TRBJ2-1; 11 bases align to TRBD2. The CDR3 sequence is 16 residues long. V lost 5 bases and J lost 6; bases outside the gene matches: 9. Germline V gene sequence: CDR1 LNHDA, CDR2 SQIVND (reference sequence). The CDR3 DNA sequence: TGTGCCAGTAGTGATAGCGGGAGGGCCGAGGGCAATGAGCAGTTCTTC. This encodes CASSDSGRAEGNEQFF. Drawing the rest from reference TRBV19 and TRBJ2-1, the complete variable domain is DGGITQSPKYLFRKEGQNVTLSCEQNLNHDAMYWYRQDPGQGLRLIYYSQIVNDFQKGDIAEGYSVSREKKESFPLTVTSAQKNPTAFYLCASSDSGRAEGNEQFFGPGTRLTVL.

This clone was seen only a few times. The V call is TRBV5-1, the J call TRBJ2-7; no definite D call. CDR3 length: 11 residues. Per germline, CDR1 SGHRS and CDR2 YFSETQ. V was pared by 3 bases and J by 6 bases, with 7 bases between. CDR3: CASSSSLEQYF. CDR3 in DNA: TGCGCCAGCAGCTCCTCCCTCGAGCAGTACTTC.

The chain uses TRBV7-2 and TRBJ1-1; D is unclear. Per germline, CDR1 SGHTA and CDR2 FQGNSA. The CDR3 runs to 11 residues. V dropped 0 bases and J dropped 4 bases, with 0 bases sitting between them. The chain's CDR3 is CASSLATEAFF. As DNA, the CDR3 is TGTGCCAGCAGCTTAGCCACTGAAGCTTTCTTT.

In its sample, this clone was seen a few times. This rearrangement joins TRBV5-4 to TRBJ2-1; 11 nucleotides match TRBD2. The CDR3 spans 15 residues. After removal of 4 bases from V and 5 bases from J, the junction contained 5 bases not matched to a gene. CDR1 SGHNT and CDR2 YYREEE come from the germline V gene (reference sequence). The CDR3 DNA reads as TGTGCCAGCAGCCACACTAGCGGGGGTGACAATGAGCAGTTCTTC. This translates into CASSHTSGGDNEQFF.

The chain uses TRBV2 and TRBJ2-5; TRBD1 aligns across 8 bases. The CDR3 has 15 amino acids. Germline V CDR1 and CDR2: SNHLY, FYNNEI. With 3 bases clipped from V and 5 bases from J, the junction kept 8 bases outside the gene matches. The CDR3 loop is CASSDEGQVYETQYF. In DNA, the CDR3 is TGTGCCAGCAGTGATGAGGGACAGGTTTACGAGACCCAGTACTTC.

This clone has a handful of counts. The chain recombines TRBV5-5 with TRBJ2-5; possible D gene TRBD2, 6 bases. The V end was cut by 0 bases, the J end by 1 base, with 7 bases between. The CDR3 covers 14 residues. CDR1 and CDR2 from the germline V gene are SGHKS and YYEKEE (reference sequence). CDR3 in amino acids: CASSLGSGQETQYF. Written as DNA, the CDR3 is TGTGCCAGCAGCTTGGGTAGCGGCCAAGAGACCCAGTACTTC.

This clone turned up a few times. DNA for the CDR3: TGCAGTGCTAAACGGAGGGAGACCCAGTACTTC. Translating it yields CSAKRRETQYF. The chain uses TRBV20-1 and TRBJ2-5; D is possibly TRBD2 (5 bases). The V and J ends lost 4 bases and 5 bases respectively, with 8 bases between them. CDR3 length equals 11 residues. CDR1 and CDR2 (germline): DFQATT, SNEGSKA (reference sequence).

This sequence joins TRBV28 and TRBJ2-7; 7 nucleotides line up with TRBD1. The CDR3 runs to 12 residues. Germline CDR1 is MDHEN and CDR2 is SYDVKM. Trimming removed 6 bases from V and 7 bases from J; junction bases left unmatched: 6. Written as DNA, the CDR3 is TGTGCCAGCAGCAAGACAGGGCGGGAGCAGTACTTC. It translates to CASSKTGREQYF.

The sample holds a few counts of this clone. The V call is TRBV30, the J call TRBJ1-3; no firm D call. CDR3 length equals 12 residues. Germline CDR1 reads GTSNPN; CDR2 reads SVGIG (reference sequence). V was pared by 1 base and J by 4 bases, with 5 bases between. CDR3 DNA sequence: TGTGCCTGGAGTGGATTAGGAAACACCATATATTTT. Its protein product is CAWSGLGNTIYF.

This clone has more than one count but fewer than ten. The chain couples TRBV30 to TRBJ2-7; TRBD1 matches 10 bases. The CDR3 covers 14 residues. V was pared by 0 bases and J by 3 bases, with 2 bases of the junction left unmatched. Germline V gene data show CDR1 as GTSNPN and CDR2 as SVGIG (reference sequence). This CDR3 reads CAWSVWTGGYEQYF. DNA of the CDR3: TGTGCCTGGAGTGTGTGGACAGGGGGCTACGAGCAGTACTTC.

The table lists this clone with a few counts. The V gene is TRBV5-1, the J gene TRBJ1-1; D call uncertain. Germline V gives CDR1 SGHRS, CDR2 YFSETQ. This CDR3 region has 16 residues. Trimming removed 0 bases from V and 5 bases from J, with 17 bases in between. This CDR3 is CASSLAPLGGTTEAFF. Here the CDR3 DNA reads TGCGCCAGCAGCTTGGCCCCCTTGGGAGGAACTACTGAAGCTTTCTTT.

CDR3 amino acids: CASSEWRAGGVNEQFF. In nucleotides, the CDR3 is TGTGCCAGCAGTGAATGGAGGGCGGGAGGAGTGAATGAGCAGTTCTTC. The chain has TRBV25-1 and TRBJ2-1; 8 bases are shared with TRBD2. The V and J ends lost 1 base and 7 bases, in that order; junction bases with no gene match: 9. The germline V gene has CDR1 MGHDK and CDR2 SYGVNS. The CDR3 is 16 residues long. The complete variable domain, with remaining parts taken from reference TRBV25-1 and TRBJ2-1, reads EADIYQTPRYLVIGTGKKITLECSQTMGHDKMYWYQQDPGMELHLIHYSYGVNSTEKGDLSSESTVSRIRTEHFPLTLESARPSHTSQYLCASSEWRAGGVNEQFFGPGTRLTVL.

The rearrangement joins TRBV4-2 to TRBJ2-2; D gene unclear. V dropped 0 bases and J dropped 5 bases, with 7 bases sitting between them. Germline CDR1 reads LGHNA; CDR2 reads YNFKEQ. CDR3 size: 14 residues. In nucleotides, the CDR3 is TGTGCCAGCAGCCAAGATGGCCGGACCGGGGAGCTGTTTTTT. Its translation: CASSQDGRTGELFF.

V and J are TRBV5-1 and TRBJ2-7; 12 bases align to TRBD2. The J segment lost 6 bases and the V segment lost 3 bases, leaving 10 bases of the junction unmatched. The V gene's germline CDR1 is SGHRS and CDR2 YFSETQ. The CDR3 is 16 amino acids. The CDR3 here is CASSSLALAGGLEQYF. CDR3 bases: TGCGCCAGCAGCTCCCTAGCCCTAGCGGGAGGGCTCGAGCAGTACTTC. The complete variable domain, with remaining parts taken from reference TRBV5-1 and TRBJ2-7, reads KAGVTQTPRYLIKTRGQQVTLSCSPISGHRSVSWYQQTPGQGLQFLFEYFSETQRNKGNFPGRFSGRQFSNSRSEMNVSTLELGDSALYLCASSSLALAGGLEQYFGPGTRLTVT.

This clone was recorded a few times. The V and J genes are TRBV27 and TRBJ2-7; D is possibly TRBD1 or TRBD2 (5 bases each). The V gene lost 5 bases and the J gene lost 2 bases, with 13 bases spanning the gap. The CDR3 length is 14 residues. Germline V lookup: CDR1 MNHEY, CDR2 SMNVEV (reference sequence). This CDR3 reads CASSLQLGPYEQYF. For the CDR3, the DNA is TGTGCCAGCAGTCTCCAGCTGGGACCCTACGAGCAGTACTTC.